This note documents a single T cell receptor (beta chain) sequence. Its antigen is not identified. This entry belongs to a study of T cells in Graves' hyperthyroidism and ophthalmopathy. V dropped 0 bases and J dropped 4 bases, with 7 bases sitting between them. In germline, CDR1 is MNHEY, CDR2 SVGEGT. The CDR3 covers 15 residues. The study's findings and limits: With a median lead of approximately 6 months before onset, the model predicted ophthalmopathy. Among thyroid clonotypes expanded above 0.001, most also appeared in blood.

Researchers amplified the TCR beta CDR3 regions from RNA transcripts. A first-round RT-PCR of the TCR CDR3 used the HTBI primer set. TCRdb analysed the multiplex PCR reads with MiXCR anew, one entry per CDR3 protein. The data contain hundreds of thousands of distinct CDR3 sequences, 14% of them singletons. This sequence was found in a woman younger than 30 with Graves' hyperthyroidism. Sequenced: blood. The V call is TRBV6-2 or TRBV6-3, the J call TRBJ2-6; unclear D gene. This chain's CDR3 is CASSYSGGGANVLTF. The DNA of the CDR3 is TGTGCCAGCAGTTACTCGGGCGGAGGGGCCAACGTCCTGACTTTC.